Listed here are 26 T cell receptor beta chains from one sample, sequenced in a study of shared clonotypes between healthy human individuals. Naive CD8 cells lacked CD45RO and underwent positive selection for CCR7, leaving out terminally differentiated effector memory CD45RA+ cells. Profiled with immunoSEQ multiplex PCR; TCRdb holds only in-frame clones, not every one. The sample yields around 2.1 million clones, around 93% seen once. Sample: naive CD8+ T cells from PBMCs. These receptors all come from a man aged 18 to 35 in good health. Some clones in this sample may be carry-over from other donors' samples.

V and J are TRBV28 and TRBJ2-7, with D uncertain. The germline V gene has CDR1 MDHEN and CDR2 SYDVKM. The V end was cut by 6 bases, the J end by 3 bases, with 9 bases between. The CDR3 is made up of 12 amino acids. The DNA for the CDR3 is TGTGCCAGCAGCGGCCCGAACTACGAGCAGTACTTC. Its protein is CASSGPNYEQYF. Using reference TRBV28 and TRBJ2-7 for the parts outside the CDR3, the full variable domain is DVKVTQSSRYLVKRTGEKVFLECVQDMDHENMFWYRQDPGLGLRLIYFSYDVKMKEKGDIPEGYSVSREKKERFSLILESASTNQTSMYLCASSGPNYEQYFGPGTRLTVT.

The V and J genes are TRBV27 and TRBJ2-1; no firm D call. The V end was cut by 4 bases, the J end by 3 bases, with 13 bases between. The CDR3 totals 15 residues. Germline-derived CDR1 and CDR2 are MNHEY and SMNVEV (reference sequence). This CDR3 reads CASSYRANSYNEQFF. In DNA, the CDR3 is TGTGCCAGCAGTTACCGGGCCAATAGCTACAATGAGCAGTTCTTC.

The V call is TRBV9, the J call TRBJ1-4; a possible D gene is TRBD1 (5 bases). The CDR3 spans 13 residues. Germline values: CDR1 SGDLS, CDR2 YYNGEE. V lost 0 bases and J 7 bases, leaving 7 bases between the germline ends. The CDR3 sequence: CASSVGGGEKLFF. The CDR3 coding sequence is TGTGCCAGCAGCGTAGGCGGGGGTGAAAAACTGTTTTTT.

A single count supports this clone. V is TRBV10-1 and J is TRBJ2-1; 9 nucleotides agree with TRBD2. CDR3 size: 18 residues. Trimming at V came to 2 bases and at J to 2 bases, leaving 10 bases not matched to a gene. Germline CDR1 reads WNHNN; CDR2 reads SYGVQD (reference sequence). The CDR3 DNA is TGCGCCAGCAGTGAGCCTGAGGACGGGACTAGCCCCTACAATGAGCAGTTCTTC. This sequence encodes CASSEPEDGTSPYNEQFF.

The chain links TRBV6-6 to TRBJ1-5, with D unclear. CDR1 and CDR2 from the germline V gene are MNHNY and SVGAGI (reference sequence). CDR3 size: 15 residues. V lost 1 base to trimming and J lost 3 bases, with 10 bases between them. The CDR3 DNA sequence: TGTGCCAGCAGTTACTTGGGCCAGGTCAATCAGCCCCAGCATTTT. It encodes CASSYLGQVNQPQHF.

The rearrangement joins TRBV19 to TRBJ2-1, with 7 bases identical to TRBD1. Trimming at V came to 0 bases and at J to 4 bases, leaving 3 bases not matched to a gene. Germline CDR1 is LNHDA and CDR2 is SQIVND (reference sequence). The CDR3 is made up of 15 amino acids. For the CDR3, the DNA is TGTGCCAGTAGTATAGAGAGACAGGGATACAATGAGCAGTTCTTC. The encoded protein is CASSIERQGYNEQFF.

This sequence joins TRBV18 and TRBJ2-1; 7 positions agree with TRBD1. CDR1 and CDR2 from the germline V gene are KGHSH and LQKENI. This CDR3 has 13 amino acids. The J segment lost 9 bases and the V segment lost 4 bases, leaving 6 bases of the junction unmatched. The CDR3 sequence: CASSLIRDSEQFF. In DNA form, the CDR3 reads TGTGCCAGCTCACTCATCAGGGACAGTGAGCAGTTCTTC.

This chain joins TRBV6-5 and TRBJ1-1; D is unresolved. CDR1 and CDR2 from the germline V gene are MNHEY and SVGAGI. This CDR3 spans 12 amino acids. V was shortened by 0 bases and J by 6 bases, with 5 bases between the two germline ends. CDR3 DNA: TGTGCCAGCAGTTACTCGTGGGCTGAAGCTTTCTTT. The encoded protein is CASSYSWAEAFF.

This clone was counted a single time. The chain couples TRBV28 to TRBJ2-6; D unresolved. The germline gives CDR1 MDHEN, CDR2 SYDVKM. V gave up 6 bases and J gave up 4 bases, with 10 bases separating them. This CDR3 spans 14 amino acids. The CDR3 DNA is TGTGCCAGCAGATTCGAGTGGGGGGCCAACGTCCTGACTTTC. Its translation: CASRFEWGANVLTF.

The CDR3 region is CASGLLAALNGEQFF. The CDR3 nucleotides read TGTGCTAGTGGTCTATTAGCTGCTTTGAATGGGGAGCAGTTCTTC. V usage is TRBV12-5 and J usage is TRBJ2-1; no reliable D call. The CDR3 has 15 amino acids. V lost 5 bases, J lost 10 bases, and 21 bases lay in between. From germline, CDR1 is LGHNT and CDR2 FRNRAP.

This chain joins TRBV11-3 and TRBJ2-7; TRBD2 matches at 8 bases. After removal of 8 bases from V and 2 bases from J, the junction contained 8 bases not matched to a gene. CDR1 and CDR2 (germline): SGHNT, YENEEA. The length of the CDR3 is 14 residues. CDR3 loop: CASSLGRGAYEQYF. The DNA of the CDR3 is TGTGCCAGCTCCCTGGGGCGGGGGGCCTACGAGCAGTACTTC.

The rearrangement joins TRBV11-2 to TRBJ2-7, with TRBD1 matching over 11 bases. Germline V gives CDR1 SGHAT, CDR2 FQNNGV. V was clipped by 5 bases and J by 3 bases; unmatched bases: 3. The CDR3 totals 14 residues. CDR3 loop: CASSGQGAYYEQYF. CDR3 sequence (DNA): TGTGCCAGCAGCGGACAGGGGGCGTACTACGAGCAGTACTTC.

As concerns this clone: Germline and junction disagree at one end, which may indicate a read error. J is TRBJ2-7 and V is TRBV28; maybe TRBD1 (6 bases). CDR1 and CDR2 from the germline V gene are MDHEN and SYDVKM. The CDR3 runs to 13 residues. CDR3 in DNA: TGTGCCAGCGGCGGGTGGGGGCAGCTCCTCCGGGACTTC. Residues: CASGGWGQLLRDF.

This clone was recorded a few times. CDR3 residues: CASSSPREAWTGELFF. The DNA for the CDR3 is TGTGCCAGCAGCTCCCCCCGGGAAGCTTGGACCGGGGAGCTGTTTTTT. The V and J genes are TRBV4-2 and TRBJ2-2, with a possible D match to TRBD2 (5 bases). CDR1 is LGHNA, CDR2 YNFKEQ, per germline. Trimming took off 5 bases at V and 5 bases at J, with 18 bases between the two ends. The CDR3 has 16 amino acids.

The chain employs TRBV19 and TRBJ1-1; D not resolved. Germline CDR1 LNHDA, CDR2 SQIVND (reference sequence). V gave up 3 bases and J gave up 0 bases, with 5 bases separating them. This CDR3 is 13 amino acids long. CDR3 sequence (DNA): TGTGCCAGTAGTATGGCCATGAACACTGAAGCTTTCTTT. It is translated as CASSMAMNTEAFF.

The chain employs TRBV12-1 and TRBJ2-2; TRBD2 reflects the table's D call only, with no check against the DNA. TRBV12-1 is deemed a pseudogene. The CDR3 extends over 15 amino acids. CDR3: CASSPGTRRTGELFF. CDR3 sequence (DNA): TGTGCCAGCAGCCCCGGGACTAGGCGAACCGGGGAGCTGTTTTTT.

This sequence joins TRBV27 and TRBJ2-6; D is undetermined. The CDR3 is 14 amino acids. The germline V gene encodes CDR1 MNHEY and CDR2 SMNVEV (reference sequence). Trimming pared 3 bases from V and 2 bases from J, leaving 5 bases between. The CDR3 region has the DNA TGTGCCAGCAGTTTCGTGGCTGGGGCCAACGTCCTGACTTTC. Amino acids: CASSFVAGANVLTF. The whole variable domain, remainder taken from reference TRBV27 and TRBJ2-6, is EAQVTQNPRYLITVTGKKLTVTCSQNMNHEYMSWYRQDPGLGLRQIYYSMNVEVTDKGDVPEGYKVSRKEKRNFPLILESPSPNQTSLYFCASSFVAGANVLTFGAGSRLTVL.

This chain connects TRBV19 to TRBJ2-7, with 9 bases matching TRBD1. This CDR3 contains 15 residues. Germline V gene sequence: CDR1 LNHDA, CDR2 SQIVND (reference sequence). Unmatched junction bases numbered 9, after V lost 5 bases and J lost 4 bases. The CDR3 region is CASSEGQGGLYEQYF. CDR3 nucleotides: TGTGCCAGTAGTGAGGGACAGGGCGGCTTATACGAGCAGTACTTC. The complete variable domain, with remaining parts taken from reference TRBV19 and TRBJ2-7, reads DGGITQSPKYLFRKEGQNVTLSCEQNLNHDAMYWYRQDPGQGLRLIYYSQIVNDFQKGDIAEGYSVSREKKESFPLTVTSAQKNPTAFYLCASSEGQGGLYEQYFGPGTRLTVT.

The chain is built from TRBV7-9 and TRBJ2-1, with 7 bases lining up with TRBD1. CDR1 and CDR2 from the germline V gene are SEHNR and FQNEAQ (reference sequence). This CDR3 has 16 amino acids. V lost 2 bases to trimming and J lost 2 bases; unmatched junction nucleotides: 6. DNA of the CDR3: TGTGCCAGCAGCTTAAATACAGGGGTCCCCTACAATGAGCAGTTCTTC. Translated, it gives CASSLNTGVPYNEQFF.

V usage is TRBV27 and J usage is TRBJ2-7; a possible D gene is TRBD2 (6 bases). Germline V gene lookup returns CDR1 MNHEY and CDR2 SMNVEV (reference sequence). The CDR3 contains 14 residues. V was trimmed by 5 bases and J by 5 bases, leaving 16 bases between them. CDR3 amino acids: CASSVSGVRNEQYF. The CDR3 DNA is TGTGCCAGCAGTGTCTCGGGAGTTCGGAACGAGCAGTACTTC.

The rearrangement uses TRBV7-8 and TRBJ2-1; 14 bases line up with TRBD2. V was pared by 5 bases and J by 1 base, with 4 bases of the junction left unmatched. This CDR3 spans 17 amino acids. Germline V gene data show CDR1 as SGHVS and CDR2 as FQNEAQ. CDR3 DNA: TGTGCCAGCAGCGCGGGACTAGCGGGAGTTTCCTACAATGAGCAGTTCTTC. It yields the protein CASSAGLAGVSYNEQFF.

The rearrangement uses TRBV2 and TRBJ1-2; D possibly corresponds to TRBD1 (6 bases). The ends were cut back, 11 bases at V and 4 bases at J, with 20 bases in the middle. The germline gives CDR1 SNHLY, CDR2 FYNNEI. This CDR3 has 14 residues. As DNA, the CDR3 is TGTGCCTTAGGCACGGGGGGCCCACTCTATGGCTACACCTTC. Its protein is CALGTGGPLYGYTF. The whole variable domain, filled in from reference TRBV2 and TRBJ1-2, reads EPEVTQTPSHQVTQMGQEVILRCVPISNHLYFYWYRQILGQKVEFLVSFYNNEISEKSEIFDDQFSVERPDGSNFTLKIRSTKLEDSAMYFCALGTGGPLYGYTFGSGTRLTVV.

The gene calls are TRBV11-1 and TRBJ2-5; a possible D gene is TRBD1 (5 bases). The CDR3 runs to 18 residues. Germline V gene lookup returns CDR1 SGHAT and CDR2 FQDESV (reference sequence). Trimming shortened V by 5 bases and J by 0 bases, and 22 bases separated the two germline ends. The CDR3 protein is CASSPTPGFSGYQETQYF. The CDR3 DNA reads TGTGCCAGCAGCCCCACACCAGGGTTCTCCGGGTACCAAGAGACCCAGTACTTC.

Worth noting for this clone: The sample contains more than one DNA sequence encoding this CDR3. The chain is built from TRBV15 and TRBJ1-4; D is ambiguous. Trimming removed 1 base from V and 0 bases from J, with 9 bases in between. The CDR3 is made up of 16 amino acids. CDR1 and CDR2 (germline): LNHNV, YYDKDF (reference sequence). CDR3 amino acids: CATSRVSGATNEKLFF. The CDR3 DNA sequence: TGTGCCACCAGCAGAGTGTCCGGGGCAACTAATGAAAAACTGTTTTTT.

This clone appeared a few times. The chain couples TRBV7-2 to TRBJ2-1; D uncertain. Trimming cost V 9 bases and J 6 bases, with 9 bases left between them. The CDR3 spans 11 residues. Germline values: CDR1 SGHTA, CDR2 FQGNSA. CDR3 nucleotide sequence: TGTGCCAGTCAGTATATCAATGAGCAGTTCTTC. Amino acid sequence: CASQYINEQFF.

This chain joins TRBV7-8 and TRBJ1-1; TRBD1 is a possible D gene (6 bases). The CDR3 is made up of 16 amino acids. From germline, CDR1 is SGHVS and CDR2 FQNEAQ. Trimming stripped 1 base from V and 0 bases from J, with 12 bases between. The DNA for the CDR3 is TGTGCCAGCAGCTTAGTGGCTGGGGGCTTGAACACTGAAGCTTTCTTT. Its protein product is CASSLVAGGLNTEAFF.